Listed below are T cell receptor beta chains from one sample, sequenced in a study of T cells in localized non-small cell lung cancer. Repertoires were generated with immunoSEQ multiplex PCR, while TCRdb's copy carries only in-frame clones and drops some. Of about 52,000 clones listed, around three quarters were seen once; the top ten hold about 4.7%. The sample here was PBMCs, taken before any cancer treatment. The receptors originated from a woman aged 40-69 years with stage II lung adenocarcinoma. Each CDR3 is given with its conserved first and last residue. D genes are given only for firm matches. Size is omitted from some rows. Given values are once, few, many or a class for expanded clones.

CDR3aa: CAWSMGENYGYTF
CDR3nt: TGTGCCTGGAGTATGGGGGAAAACTATGGCTACACCTTC
j_gene: TRBJ1-2
d_gene: .
abundance: .
v_gene: TRBV30

CDR3aa: CASSQDQGPNTEAFF
CDR3nt: TGCGCCAGCAGCCAAGACCAGGGCCCGAACACTGAAGCTTTCTTT
j_gene: TRBJ1-1
d_gene: .
abundance: few
v_gene: TRBV4-3

CDR3aa: CAISEVPRNEQFF
CDR3nt: TGTGCCATCAGTGAGGTTCCCCGGAATGAGCAGTTCTTC
j_gene: TRBJ2-1
d_gene: .
abundance: .
v_gene: TRBV10-3

CDR3aa: CASSVRDTGYTF
CDR3nt: TGTGCCAGTAGTGTCAGGGATACTGGCTACACCTTC
j_gene: TRBJ1-2
d_gene: .
abundance: .
v_gene: TRBV19

CDR3aa: CASSTGTGDPTNEKLFF
CDR3nt: TGTGCCAGCAGCACCGGGACAGGGGATCCAACTAATGAAAAACTGTTTTTT
j_gene: TRBJ1-4
d_gene: TRBD1
abundance: .
v_gene: TRBV7-9

CDR3aa: CASSFRGSYNEQFF
CDR3nt: TGTGCCAGCAGCTTCAGGGGTTCCTACAATGAGCAGTTCTTC
j_gene: TRBJ2-1
d_gene: .
abundance: .
v_gene: TRBV7-2

CDR3aa: CASSYETGRDYGYTF
CDR3nt: TGTGCCAGCAGTTACGAGACAGGGAGGGACTATGGCTACACCTTC
j_gene: TRBJ1-2
d_gene: TRBD1
abundance: once
v_gene: TRBV6-6

CDR3aa: CASNVGSGGDEQFF
CDR3nt: TGTGCCAGCAACGTAGGTAGCGGTGGGGATGAGCAGTTCTTC
j_gene: TRBJ2-1
d_gene: .
abundance: .
v_gene: TRBV2

CDR3aa: CASSLLDTEAFF
CDR3nt: TGTGCCAGCTCTCTTCTGGACACTGAAGCTTTCTTT
j_gene: TRBJ1-1
d_gene: .
abundance: .
v_gene: TRBV18

CDR3aa: CASTLAYEQFF
CDR3nt: TGTGCCAGCACCTTAGCCTATGAGCAGTTCTTC
j_gene: TRBJ2-1
d_gene: .
abundance: .
v_gene: TRBV2

CDR3aa: CASSPGDYTEKLFF
CDR3nt: TGCGCCAGCAGCCCAGGGGACTATACTGAAAAACTGTTTTTT
j_gene: TRBJ1-4
d_gene: .
abundance: .
v_gene: TRBV5-1

CDR3aa: CASSQDGLSNQPQHF
CDR3nt: TGCGCCAGCAGCCAAGACGGCCTTAGCAATCAGCCCCAGCATTTT
j_gene: TRBJ1-5
d_gene: .
abundance: .
v_gene: TRBV4-3

CDR3aa: CASSARTGQNTEAFF
CDR3nt: TGTGCCAGCAGCGCCCGGACAGGACAGAACACTGAAGCTTTCTTT
j_gene: TRBJ1-1
d_gene: TRBD1
abundance: many
v_gene: TRBV5-4

CDR3aa: CASSYRPTGETEAFF
CDR3nt: TGTGCCAGCAGTTATAGACCGACAGGGGAGACTGAAGCTTTCTTT
j_gene: TRBJ1-1
d_gene: TRBD1
abundance: .
v_gene: TRBV27

CDR3aa: CASSLSGGAYEQYF
CDR3nt: TGTGCCAGCAGTCTTAGCGGGGGGGCCTACGAGCAGTACTTC
j_gene: TRBJ2-7
d_gene: TRBD2
abundance: few
v_gene: TRBV5-5

CDR3aa: CASSDPAGDTQYF
CDR3nt: TGTGCCAGCAGCGACCCCGCCGGAGATACGCAGTATTTT
j_gene: TRBJ2-3
d_gene: .
abundance: .
v_gene: TRBV7-9

CDR3aa: CTSSLLAGFSGANVLTF
CDR3nt: TGCACCAGCAGCTTGCTGGCAGGGTTCTCTGGGGCCAACGTCCTGACTTTC
j_gene: TRBJ2-6
d_gene: .
abundance: once
v_gene: TRBV5-1

CDR3aa: CASSKSRGTRFADTQYF
CDR3nt: TGTGCCAGCAGCAAATCCCGAGGGACTAGGTTCGCAGATACGCAGTATTTT
j_gene: TRBJ2-3
d_gene: TRBD2
abundance: .
v_gene: TRBV25-1

CDR3aa: CASSGQGEVNTEAFF
CDR3nt: TGTGCCAGCAGCGGACAAGGGGAGGTGAACACTGAAGCTTTCTTT
j_gene: TRBJ1-1
d_gene: .
abundance: .
v_gene: TRBV9

CDR3aa: CASRTSGGNEQFF
CDR3nt: TGTGCCAGCAGGACTAGCGGGGGCAATGAGCAGTTCTTC
j_gene: TRBJ2-1
d_gene: TRBD2
abundance: .
v_gene: TRBV27

CDR3aa: CASSLSKEGVSNTGELFF
CDR3nt: TGTGCCAGCAGCTTAAGCAAAGAAGGCGTCTCGAACACCGGGGAGCTGTTTTTT
j_gene: TRBJ2-2
d_gene: .
abundance: once
v_gene: TRBV7-6

CDR3aa: CSATKTAEAFF
CDR3nt: TGCAGCGCTACGAAGACAGCTGAAGCTTTCTTT
j_gene: TRBJ1-1
d_gene: .
abundance: .
v_gene: TRBV29-1

CDR3aa: CASSLGPEDIQPQHF
CDR3nt: TGTGCCAGCAGCTTGGGCCCCGAGGACATCCAGCCCCAGCATTTT
j_gene: TRBJ1-5
d_gene: .
abundance: few
v_gene: TRBV11-2

CDR3aa: CASSVGGSSYNSPLHF
CDR3nt: TGTGCCAGCAGCGTAGGGGGGAGCTCCTATAATTCACCCCTCCACTTT
j_gene: TRBJ1-6
d_gene: .
abundance: .
v_gene: TRBV9

CDR3aa: CASSEGGTDTQYF
CDR3nt: TGCGCCAGCAGCGAAGGGGGGACAGATACGCAGTATTTT
j_gene: TRBJ2-3
d_gene: .
abundance: .
v_gene: TRBV5-1

CDR3aa: CASSLKDTQYF
CDR3nt: TGTGCCAGCAGCTTGAAGGATACGCAGTATTTT
j_gene: TRBJ2-3
d_gene: .
abundance: .
v_gene: TRBV5-6

CDR3aa: CASSELAGGVETQYF
CDR3nt: TGTGCCAGCAGTGAACTAGCGGGGGGGGTAGAGACCCAGTACTTC
j_gene: TRBJ2-5
d_gene: TRBD2
abundance: .
v_gene: TRBV2

CDR3aa: CASSQVGGRETEAFF
CDR3nt: TGCGCCAGCAGCCAAGTGGGGGGGAGAGAGACTGAAGCTTTCTTT
j_gene: TRBJ1-1
d_gene: .
abundance: .
v_gene: TRBV4-3

CDR3aa: CASSQSRLADNYTDTQYF
CDR3nt: TGCGCCAGCAGTCAATCGAGACTAGCGGACAACTACACAGATACGCAGTATTTT
j_gene: TRBJ2-3
d_gene: TRBD2
abundance: .
v_gene: TRBV23-1

CDR3aa: CAWSYTLNTEAFF
CDR3nt: TGTGCCTGGAGTTACACGCTGAACACTGAAGCTTTCTTT
j_gene: TRBJ1-1
d_gene: .
abundance: few
v_gene: TRBV30

CDR3aa: CASSLAVASYEQYF
CDR3nt: TGTGCCAGCAGCTTAGCAGTAGCCTCCTACGAGCAGTACTTC
j_gene: TRBJ2-7
d_gene: .
abundance: .
v_gene: TRBV7-9

CDR3aa: CATQFSVTGELFF
CDR3nt: TGTGCCACTCAGTTTAGCGTAACCGGGGAGCTGTTTTTT
j_gene: TRBJ2-2
d_gene: .
abundance: .
v_gene: TRBV27

CDR3aa: CAIGRHPLYGYTF
CDR3nt: TGTGCCATCGGAAGACACCCACTCTATGGCTACACCTTC
j_gene: TRBJ1-2
d_gene: .
abundance: .
v_gene: TRBV10-3

CDR3aa: CASSPVHATNEKLFF
CDR3nt: TGTGCCAGCAGCCCGGTGCACGCAACTAATGAAAAACTGTTTTTT
j_gene: TRBJ1-4
d_gene: .
abundance: .
v_gene: TRBV27

CDR3aa: CSVLEGVAKNIQYF
CDR3nt: TGCAGCGTCCTCGAGGGGGTAGCCAAAAACATTCAGTACTTC
j_gene: TRBJ2-4
d_gene: .
abundance: .
v_gene: TRBV29-1

CDR3aa: CASEGARYGYTF
CDR3nt: TGTGCCAGCGAGGGGGCTAGGTATGGCTACACCTTC
j_gene: TRBJ1-2
d_gene: TRBD1
abundance: .
v_gene: TRBV25-1

CDR3aa: CASSLNIGTDLHENTGELFF
CDR3nt: TGTGCCAGCAGTTTAAACATAGGGACAGACTTGCACGAGAACACCGGGGAGCTGTTTTTT
j_gene: TRBJ2-2
d_gene: TRBD1
abundance: once
v_gene: TRBV28

CDR3aa: CASSTRLGTDTQYF
CDR3nt: TGTGCCAGCAGCACTAGACTAGGCACAGATACGCAGTATTTT
j_gene: TRBJ2-3
d_gene: .
abundance: .
v_gene: TRBV7-2

CDR3aa: CASSLTSGLPKNIQYF
CDR3nt: TGTGCCAGCAGCTTAACTAGCGGGTTACCAAAAAACATTCAGTACTTC
j_gene: TRBJ2-4
d_gene: TRBD2
abundance: .
v_gene: TRBV14

CDR3aa: CASSESGRPEAFF
CDR3nt: TGCGCCAGCAGTGAGTCTGGCAGGCCTGAAGCTTTCTTT
j_gene: TRBJ1-1
d_gene: .
abundance: .
v_gene: TRBV10-2

CDR3aa: CSADPVEGYTF
CDR3nt: TGCAGTGCTGATCCAGTGGAAGGCTACACCTTC
j_gene: TRBJ1-2
d_gene: .
abundance: .
v_gene: TRBV20-1

CDR3aa: CASSLLWGELDTEAFF
CDR3nt: TGTGCCAGCAGTCTTCTATGGGGGGAGTTAGACACTGAAGCTTTCTTT
j_gene: TRBJ1-1
d_gene: .
abundance: .
v_gene: TRBV28

CDR3aa: CASSPGGGGWNEQFF
CDR3nt: TGTGCCAGCAGCCCCGGCGGGGGGGGGTGGAATGAGCAGTTCTTC
j_gene: TRBJ2-1
d_gene: TRBD2
abundance: .
v_gene: TRBV14

CDR3aa: CSAHWGETQYF
CDR3nt: TGCAGCGCCCACTGGGGAGAGACCCAGTACTTC
j_gene: TRBJ2-5
d_gene: .
abundance: .
v_gene: TRBV20-1

CDR3aa: CASDRTGGNGYTF
CDR3nt: TGTGCCAGCGATCGGACAGGGGGAAACGGCTACACCTTC
j_gene: TRBJ1-2
d_gene: TRBD1
abundance: .
v_gene: TRBV6-5

CDR3aa: CASSPATGAYYEQYF
CDR3nt: TGTGCCAGCTCACCCGCGACAGGTGCATACTACGAGCAGTACTTC
j_gene: TRBJ2-7
d_gene: .
abundance: once
v_gene: TRBV18

CDR3aa: CASALAGNLGATNEQFF
CDR3nt: TGTGCCAGCGCACTAGCGGGGAACCTTGGGGCGACCAATGAGCAGTTCTTC
j_gene: TRBJ2-1
d_gene: TRBD2
abundance: few
v_gene: TRBV9

CDR3aa: CASSFRGRDEKLFF
CDR3nt: TGTGCCAGCAGCTTTAGGGGTAGGGATGAAAAACTGTTTTTT
j_gene: TRBJ1-4
d_gene: .
abundance: .
v_gene: TRBV7-8

CDR3aa: CASSSDRGRNEQYF
CDR3nt: TGTGCCAGCAGCTCGGACAGGGGGAGGAACGAGCAGTACTTC
j_gene: TRBJ2-7
d_gene: TRBD1
abundance: .
v_gene: TRBV7-9

CDR3aa: CASSPFTGGTEAFF
CDR3nt: TGTGCCAGCAGCCCATTCACAGGGGGCACTGAAGCTTTCTTT
j_gene: TRBJ1-1
d_gene: TRBD1
abundance: .
v_gene: TRBV9

CDR3aa: CASSAKTGFGGSPLHF
CDR3nt: TGCGCCAGCAGCGCAAAGACAGGCTTTGGAGGCTCACCCCTCCACTTT
j_gene: TRBJ1-6
d_gene: .
abundance: .
v_gene: TRBV5-1

CDR3aa: CASSLGRTKTQHF
CDR3nt: TGTGCCAGCAGCTTAGGCAGAACCAAGACCCAGCATTTT
j_gene: TRBJ1-5
d_gene: .
abundance: .
v_gene: TRBV7-3

CDR3aa: CASSLGGTGTDTQYF
CDR3nt: TGTGCCAGCAGCTTAGGAGGGACAGGCACAGATACGCAGTATTTT
j_gene: TRBJ2-3
d_gene: TRBD1
abundance: .
v_gene: TRBV7-9

CDR3aa: CASSLETGVFGNTIYF
CDR3nt: TGTGCCAGCAGCTTAGAAACAGGGGTCTTTGGAAACACCATATATTTT
j_gene: TRBJ1-3
d_gene: TRBD1
abundance: .
v_gene: TRBV7-2